The rows below give T cell receptor beta chains drawn from one sample of a study of blood T cell repertoires in COVID-19. Using immunoSEQ multiplex PCR, the repertoire was profiled, and TCRdb retains in-frame clones only, with some absent. Of over 65,000 clones listed, roughly 78% are singletons. The sequenced sample consisted of peripheral blood. Every receptor here comes from a man aged 55-75 years with COVID-19, enrolled during active disease. The CDR3 runs from the conserved cysteine through the conserved F or W. D genes are given only for firm matches. The size field is filled for only some rows; it gives once, few, many or a size class.

>-|TRBJ1-2|TRBV9|once
TGTGCCAGCAGCTCCGCTGGACAGCCAATCTATGGCTACACCTTC
CASSSAGQPIYGYTF
>-|TRBJ2-1|TRBV6-5|-
TGTGCCAGCAGACAGGGTCTACACAATGAGCAGTTCTTC
CASRQGLHNEQFF
>TRBD2|TRBJ2-1|TRBV27|-
TGTGCCAGCAGGACACTAGCGGTGGGCTACAATGAGCAGTTCTTC
CASRTLAVGYNEQFF
>-|TRBJ1-4|TRBV30|few
TGTGCCTGGGACAGATCAACTAATGAAAAACTGTTTTTT
CAWDRSTNEKLFF
>TRBD1|TRBJ1-1|TRBV5-1|once
TGCGCCAGCAGCTTACAGGGGGGAATGAACACTGAAGCTTTCTTT
CASSLQGGMNTEAFF
>-|TRBJ2-5|TRBV4-3|-
TGCGCCAGCAGCCAAACCGGGGAATATGAGACCCAGTACTTC
CASSQTGEYETQYF
>TRBD1|TRBJ2-5|TRBV2|-
TGTGCCAGCAGTGATTCAGGACTGACAGGGGGAGAGACCCAGTACTTC
CASSDSGLTGGETQYF
>-|TRBJ1-4|TRBV5-1|-
TGCGCCAGCAGCTTGGCCAGGAACGCAACTAATGAAAAACTGTTTTTT
CASSLARNATNEKLFF
>TRBD2|TRBJ2-7|TRBV7-9|-
TGTGCCAGCAGCTTAGTCGAGGCGGGGGGCTACGAGCAGTACTTC
CASSLVEAGGYEQYF
>TRBD2|TRBJ2-1|TRBV7-2|-
TGTGCCAGCAGCCCACAGCCCCCGGGACTAGTATCCGCCTACAATGAGCAGTTCTTC
CASSPQPPGLVSAYNEQFF
>-|TRBJ1-1|TRBV7-2|-
TGTGCCAGCATCATTAGGACGGGCGGGACTGAAGCTTTCTTT
CASIIRTGGTEAFF
>-|TRBJ2-7|TRBV4-2|-
TGTGCCACCGGCCGAGTCGACGGGAGCGAGCAGTACTTC
CATGRVDGSEQYF
>-|TRBJ1-1|TRBV6-1|-
TGTGCCAGCAGTGATTTTACTAAGTTTAAGAGAAGGAACACTGAAGCTTTCTTT
CASSDFTKFKRRNTEAFF
>-|TRBJ2-3|TRBV6-5|-
TGTGCCAGCAGTCGGGTGGATACGCAGTATTTT
CASSRVDTQYF
>-|TRBJ1-2|TRBV7-2|-
TGTGCCAGCAGCTTAGCCCCTAACCCTAACTATGGCTACACCTTC
CASSLAPNPNYGYTF
>-|TRBJ2-7|TRBV6-5|-
TGTGCCAGCTCACCTCGGGCCTACGAGCAGTACTTC
CASSPRAYEQYF
>-|TRBJ2-3|TRBV11-2|-
TGTGCCAGCAGCTTAGTAACTAGTCAAGCAGATACGCAGTATTTT
CASSLVTSQADTQYF
>-|TRBJ2-2|TRBV10-1|once
TGCGCCAGCAGTATTAAACAGCCAGCGAACACCGGGGAGCTGTTTTTT
CASSIKQPANTGELFF
>TRBD1|TRBJ2-5|TRBV5-1|-
TGCGCCAGCAGCGCCGGGGCAGGGGGAGAGACCCAGTACTTC
CASSAGAGGETQYF
>-|TRBJ1-5|TRBV7-8|-
TGTGCCAGCAGCTTAAACACGGGACTAAGGGAACAGCCCCAGCATTTT
CASSLNTGLREQPQHF
>TRBD1|TRBJ2-7|TRBV5-8|once
TGTGCCAGCAGCTTGGTGGGGACAGGACCCTACGAGCAGTACTTC
CASSLVGTGPYEQYF
>TRBD2|TRBJ2-7|TRBV19|-
TGTGCCAGTCTGGGACTAGGGGAGTACGAGCAGTACTTC
CASLGLGEYEQYF
>TRBD1|TRBJ1-2|TRBV5-4|few
TGTGCCAGCAGCTCCGGGACAGCCCTCTATGGCTACACCTTC
CASSSGTALYGYTF
>TRBD1|TRBJ1-4|TRBV4-1|-
TGCGCCAGCAGCCAAGGACAGGGCAAACTGTTTTTT
CASSQGQGKLFF
>TRBD1|TRBJ1-2|TRBV19|-
TGTGCCAGTACAACTTCGGGGACAGGGGGCCCTGGCTACACCTTC
CASTTSGTGGPGYTF